The present TCR beta chain was sequenced within a study of response to subunit inactivated influenza vaccine. From germline, CDR1 is SGDLS and CDR2 YYNGEE. The CDR3 extends over 12 amino acids. V was shortened by 1 base and J by 9 bases, with 8 bases between the two germline ends. TCRdb fed the RT-PCR reads into MiXCR, producing one record per CDR3 protein. The table includes 450,000 to 600,000 distinct CDR3 sequences, approximately 16% detected once. Sequenced here: CD4+ T cells sorted from PBMCs, sampled around 25 months after vaccination. The source of this sequence is a man between 50 and 75 years old who received an inactivated influenza vaccine. The chain employs TRBV9 and TRBJ2-1, with D possibly being TRBD2 (5 bases). CDR3 residues: CASSVLDFEQFF. The CDR3 region has the DNA TGTGCCAGCAGCGTACTGGACTTTGAGCAGTTCTTC.